Each of the 3 T cell receptor beta chains below was sequenced from the same sample in a study of blood T cells in healthy people across ages. Together with a sample-barcoded 5' primer, a J-beta primer mix was included in a second PCR lasting roughly 6 to 12 cycles. TCRdb processed the 5' RACE reads anew with MiXCR; each CDR3 protein has one entry. The sample lists 790,000 or so distinct CDR3 sequences, around three fifths seen once, with more than 25% in the top ten. The sequencing sample was made of blood. The source of these receptors is a man aged 40-50 years in good health.

This clonotype was seen a few times. The V call is TRBV6-5, the J call TRBJ2-1; D gene ambiguous. Looked up from germline, CDR1 is MNHEY and CDR2 is SVGAGI. The CDR3 consists of 13 residues. Trimming stripped 6 bases from V and 6 bases from J, with 12 bases between. The DNA of the CDR3 is TGTGCCAGCAGCCCCTCAAGGGCCAATGAGCAGTTCTTC. Translating it yields CASSPSRANEQFF.

The chain links TRBV27 to TRBJ2-7, with 8 positions matching TRBD2. With V trimmed by 0 bases and J by 7 bases, 11 bases remained unmatched. The germline CDR1 and CDR2 sequences are MNHEY and SMNVEV (reference sequence). There are 16 residues in the CDR3. The CDR3 DNA reads TGTGCCAGCAGTTTATCAGGGACTAGTGCCTACAATGAGCAGTACTTC. The encoded protein is CASSLSGTSAYNEQYF.

The chain couples TRBV5-6 to TRBJ1-5; D is uncertain. The CDR3 spans 15 residues. CDR1 SGHDT and CDR2 YYEEEE come from the germline V gene. V lost 4 bases and J 2 bases, leaving 13 bases between the germline ends. CDR3 residues: CASSHTEGGNQPQHF. DNA of the CDR3: TGTGCCAGCAGCCATACAGAGGGCGGCAATCAGCCCCAGCATTTT.